This T cell receptor beta chain was profiled in a study of T cells in Graves' hyperthyroidism and ophthalmopathy. Whole-study context: Once the initial diagnosis was made, peripheral blood was obtained before any treatment.

Every diagnosis used clinical symptoms, serum thyroxine and TRAb, thyroid ultrasound and orbital computed tomography. PBMCs were sourced from less than 12 ml fresh peripheral blood. Amplified TCR beta CDR3 regions came from RNA transcripts. In the first-round RT-PCR of the TCR CDR3, the HTBI primer set was used. TCRdb called the multiplex PCR reads again in MiXCR, with one record for every CDR3 protein. The sample lists about 380,000 distinct CDR3 sequences, about 18% seen once, with roughly two fifths in the top ten. This clonotype was found a few times. Germline CDR1 and CDR2: SGDLS and YYNGEE. This CDR3 is 16 amino acids long. With V trimmed by 5 bases and J by 7 bases, 10 bases remained unmatched.

V gene TRBV9 combines with J gene TRBJ2-2, with TRBD2 matching 11 bases. Sequencing was done on a sample of blood. This TCR was sampled from a man in his late teens or twenties with Graves' ophthalmopathy. The CDR3 is CASSDRLAGTGGELFF. The CDR3, as DNA: TGTGCCAGCAGTGACCGACTAGCGGGGACGGGCGGGGAGCTGTTTTTT.